The 19 T cell receptor beta chains presented below share a single source sample, sequenced in a study of cytomegalovirus exposure and HLA in healthy donors. PCR primers comprised 60 Vbeta and 13 Jbeta primers. The protocol was immunoSEQ multiplex PCR, while the TCRdb copy is restricted to in-frame clones and leaves out a portion. The sample contains more than 150,000 clones, 60% to 85% of which appear only once. Sequencing used PBMCs. The receptors here all came from a man between 18 and 35 years old in good health and CMV-seronegative.

The chain links TRBV19 to TRBJ1-5; tentative D call: TRBD1 (6 bases). V shed 0 bases and J shed 3 bases, with 12 bases lying between them. Germline CDR1 is LNHDA and CDR2 is SQIVND (reference sequence). The CDR3 loop spans 16 amino acids. CDR3 region: CASSIDQRGANQPQHF. DNA of the CDR3: TGTGCCAGTAGTATAGATCAACGGGGGGCCAATCAGCCCCAGCATTTT.

The chain combines TRBV14 with TRBJ1-6, with a possible D match to TRBD1 (5 bases). The CDR3 loop spans 15 amino acids. Germline V gene sequence: CDR1 SGHDN, CDR2 FVKESK. Trimming removed 1 base from V and 3 bases from J, with 7 bases in between. The CDR3 DNA sequence: TGTGCCAGCAGCCAAGGCAGGGACTATAATTCACCCCTCCACTTT. Protein sequence: CASSQGRDYNSPLHF.

CDR3 loop: CASSLHHGPSSGNTIYF. CDR3 bases: TGTGCCAGCAGTTTACACCATGGGCCCTCCTCTGGAAACACCATATATTTT. The chain links TRBV27 to TRBJ1-3; no definite D call. This CDR3 has 17 amino acids. The V gene lost 2 bases and the J gene lost 0 bases, with 14 bases spanning the gap. Germline-derived CDR1 and CDR2 are MNHEY and SMNVEV (reference sequence).

A single count supports this clone. This chain links TRBV9 with TRBJ2-2; possible D gene TRBD2, 6 bases. Trimming left V 5 bases short and J 4 bases short, with 12 bases between. This CDR3 comprises 14 residues. Germline CDR1 reads SGDLS; CDR2 reads YYNGEE. In nucleotides, the CDR3 is TGTGCCAGCAGGGCGGGGAGCGGCACCGGGGAGCTGTTTTTT. It codes for CASRAGSGTGELFF.

The rearrangement uses TRBV5-1 and TRBJ2-7; D perhaps matches TRBD1 (7 bases). The ends were cut back, 4 bases at V and 6 bases at J, with 11 bases in the middle. Germline V gene data show CDR1 as SGHRS and CDR2 as YFSETQ. The CDR3 consists of 12 residues. CDR3 sequence reads: CASSGGDSEQYF. CDR3 nucleotides: TGCGCCAGCAGCGGCGGGGACAGCGAGCAGTACTTC.

The chain recombines TRBV7-8 with TRBJ1-3; 8 nucleotides line up with TRBD1. Germline CDR1 is SGHVS and CDR2 is FQNEAQ. The length of the CDR3 is 15 residues. V lost 3 bases and J lost 3; bases outside the gene matches: 4. CDR3 coding DNA: TGTGCCAGCAGCTTCAGCAGGGGGCTTGGAAACACCATATATTTT. Protein: CASSFSRGLGNTIYF.

This chain connects TRBV6-6 to TRBJ1-1; 9 positions match TRBD1. V lost 8 bases to trimming and J lost 6 bases; unmatched junction nucleotides: 10. Germline-derived CDR1 and CDR2 are MNHNY and SVGAGI (reference sequence). The CDR3 extends over 14 amino acids. In nucleotides, the CDR3 is TGTGCCAGCGGAGGGACAGGGAGAGGAGCTGAAGCTTTCTTT. This translates into CASGGTGRGAEAFF.

The chain is built from TRBV7-9 and TRBJ1-5; 8 nucleotides agree with TRBD1. V lost 3 bases, J lost 0 bases, and 7 bases stayed unmatched. Germline CDR1 is SEHNR and CDR2 is FQNEAQ (reference sequence). The CDR3 has 17 residues. The chain's CDR3 is CASSFSRTGYSNQPQHF. The CDR3 bases are TGTGCCAGCAGCTTTTCGAGGACAGGGTATAGCAATCAGCCCCAGCATTTT.

The rearrangement links TRBV28 to TRBJ2-7; 11 nucleotides match TRBD1. CDR1 is MDHEN, CDR2 SYDVKM, per germline. This CDR3 region has 13 residues. The ends lost 4 bases at V and 6 bases at J; junction bases unmatched: 2. The CDR3 protein is CASSSGTGGEQYF. CDR3 DNA sequence: TGTGCCAGCAGTTCCGGGACAGGGGGCGAGCAGTACTTC.

The chain couples TRBV19 to TRBJ1-1; TRBD1 matches at 11 bases. The CDR3 length is 14 residues. Germline V CDR1 and CDR2: LNHDA, SQIVND (reference sequence). J was trimmed by 7 bases and V by 4 bases; bases with no gene match: 5. CDR3 region: CASSKDRGLREAFF. In nucleotides, the CDR3 is TGTGCCAGTAGTAAGGACAGGGGGCTTCGTGAAGCTTTCTTT.

This clone turned up a few times. The chain recombines TRBV28 with TRBJ2-5; 14 bases align to TRBD2. The CDR3 has 15 amino acids. Germline loops: CDR1 MDHEN, CDR2 SYDVKM. The V gene end was trimmed by 8 bases and the J gene end by 4 bases; junction bases not matched to a gene: 6. This CDR3 reads CASQTSGGARETQYF. Here the CDR3 DNA reads TGTGCCAGCCAGACTAGCGGGGGGGCAAGAGAGACCCAGTACTTC.

The V and J genes are TRBV18 and TRBJ1-2; D not resolved. The V and J ends lost 3 bases and 0 bases respectively, with 11 bases between them. Germline V gene data show CDR1 as KGHSH and CDR2 as LQKENI. This CDR3 has 15 residues. This CDR3 reads CASSPVAEANYGYTF. CDR3 in DNA: TGTGCCAGCTCACCGGTCGCAGAGGCTAACTATGGCTACACCTTC.

The rearrangement uses TRBV7-9 and TRBJ1-6; the D gene is possibly TRBD1 (5 bases). The germline V gene has CDR1 SEHNR and CDR2 FQNEAQ (reference sequence). V was trimmed by 4 bases and J by 10 bases, leaving 11 bases between them. The CDR3 spans 13 residues. CDR3 sequence (DNA): TGTGCCAGCAGCTCGGACACCGCCTCACCCCTCCACTTT. Amino acid sequence: CASSSDTASPLHF.

V usage is TRBV6-6 and J usage is TRBJ1-5, with 7 bases lining up with TRBD1. The junction had 12 bases not matched to a gene; V was cut back by 3 bases and J by 7 bases. The CDR3 is 16 residues long. Germline assignment: CDR1 MNHNY and CDR2 SVGAGI (reference sequence). The CDR3, as DNA: TGTGCCAGCAGTTATTGGCCCAGGGGGGCTAAGCAGCCCCAGCATTTT. Its translation is CASSYWPRGAKQPQHF.

This clone has more than one count but fewer than ten. The chain employs TRBV28 and TRBJ1-1; 7 nucleotides match TRBD1. V lost 3 bases to trimming and J lost 5 bases; unmatched junction nucleotides: 6. In germline, CDR1 is MDHEN, CDR2 SYDVKM. The CDR3 has 14 amino acids. The CDR3 bases are TGTGCCAGCAGTTTGTCCCGGGACAGTACTGAAGCTTTCTTT. Translation gives CASSLSRDSTEAFF.

The J gene is TRBJ2-7, the V gene TRBV4-1; 10 nucleotides line up with TRBD2. CDR3 length equals 16 residues. The junction had 3 bases not matched to a gene; V was cut back by 1 base and J by 0 bases. Germline V gene lookup returns CDR1 MGHRA and CDR2 YSYEKL. CDR3 protein: CASSQGLAGVSYEQYF. DNA for the CDR3: TGCGCCAGCAGCCAAGGTCTAGCGGGAGTCTCCTACGAGCAGTACTTC.

Here the CDR3 DNA reads TGTGCCACCAGCGGGCAGAAATGGTCCTACGAGCAGTACTTC. The encoded protein is CATSGQKWSYEQYF. The chain couples TRBV15 to TRBJ2-7; D remains unclear. The germline V gene encodes CDR1 LNHNV and CDR2 YYDKDF (reference sequence). CDR3 length: 14 amino acids. Trimming shortened V by 5 bases and J by 1 base, and 12 bases separated the two germline ends. The variable domain in full, with the rest retrieved from reference TRBV15 and TRBJ2-7, is DAMVIQNPRYQVTQFGKPVTLSCSQTLNHNVMYWYQQKSSQAPKLLFHYYDKDFNNEADTPDNFQSRRPNTSFCFLDIRSPGLGDTAMYLCATSGQKWSYEQYFGPGTRLTVT.

The chain recombines TRBV5-1 with TRBJ2-2, with D possibly TRBD1 on 5 matching bases. With 0 bases removed from V and 5 bases from J, the gap between germline ends came to 14 bases. Germline V gives CDR1 SGHRS, CDR2 YFSETQ. This CDR3 comprises 16 residues. CDR3 nucleotides: TGCGCCAGCAGCTTGGGGCCAGGGCCGTCGACCGGGGAGCTGTTTTTT. It translates to CASSLGPGPSTGELFF.

V and J are TRBV7-3 and TRBJ2-5; D unresolved. Germline assignment: CDR1 SGHTA and CDR2 FQGTGA. V lost 3 bases and J 4 bases, leaving 9 bases between the germline ends. The CDR3 runs 13 residues. For the CDR3, the DNA is TGTGCCAGCAGCTTTGGTCCCGGAGAGACCCAGTACTTC. This translates into CASSFGPGETQYF.